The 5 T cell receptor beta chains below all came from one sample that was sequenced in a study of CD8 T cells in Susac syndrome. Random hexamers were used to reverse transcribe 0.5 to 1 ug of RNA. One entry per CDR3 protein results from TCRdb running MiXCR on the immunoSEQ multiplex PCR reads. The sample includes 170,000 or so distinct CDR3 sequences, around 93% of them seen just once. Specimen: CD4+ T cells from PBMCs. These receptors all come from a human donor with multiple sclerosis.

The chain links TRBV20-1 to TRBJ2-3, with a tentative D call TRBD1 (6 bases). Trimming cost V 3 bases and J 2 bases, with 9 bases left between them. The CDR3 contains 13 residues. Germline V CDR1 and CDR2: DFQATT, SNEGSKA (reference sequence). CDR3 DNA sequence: TGCAGTGCTAGGGCAGGGGCCACAGATACGCAGTATTTT. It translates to CSARAGATDTQYF.

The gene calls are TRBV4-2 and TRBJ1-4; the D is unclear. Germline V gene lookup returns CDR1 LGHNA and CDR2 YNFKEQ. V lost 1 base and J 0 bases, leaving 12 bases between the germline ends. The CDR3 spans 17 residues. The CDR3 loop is CASSQAGRAATNEKLFF. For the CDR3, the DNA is TGTGCCAGCAGCCAAGCGGGGAGGGCGGCAACTAATGAAAAACTGTTTTTT.

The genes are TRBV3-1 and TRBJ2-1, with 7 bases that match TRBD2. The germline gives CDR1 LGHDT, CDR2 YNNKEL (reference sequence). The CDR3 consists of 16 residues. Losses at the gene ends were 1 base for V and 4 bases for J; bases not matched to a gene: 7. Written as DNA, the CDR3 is TGTGCCAGCAGCCAAGCCGGGACCGGGGGGTACAATGAGCAGTTCTTC. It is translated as CASSQAGTGGYNEQFF.

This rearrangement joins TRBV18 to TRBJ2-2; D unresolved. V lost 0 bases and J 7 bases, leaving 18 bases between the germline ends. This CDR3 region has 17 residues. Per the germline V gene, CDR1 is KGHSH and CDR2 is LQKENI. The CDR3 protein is CASSPPFGANTIGELFF. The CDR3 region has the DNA TGTGCCAGCTCACCACCGTTTGGTGCTAACACAATCGGGGAGCTGTTTTTT.

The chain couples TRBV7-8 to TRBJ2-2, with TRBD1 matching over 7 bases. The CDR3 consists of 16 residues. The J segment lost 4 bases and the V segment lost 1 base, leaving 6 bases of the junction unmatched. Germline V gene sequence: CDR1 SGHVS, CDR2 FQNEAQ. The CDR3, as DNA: TGTGCCAGCAGCTTAGTAGGGGGCGTAAGCACCGGGGAGCTGTTTTTT. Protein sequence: CASSLVGGVSTGELFF.